One sample yielded the 13 T cell receptor beta chains listed below, sequenced in a study of control samples from healthy donors and cancer patients. The table came from immunoSEQ multiplex PCR; TCRdb's copy has only in-frame clones and leaves some out. The sample yields approximately 120,000 clones, around 87% seen once. Sequenced: blood. The receptors derive from a man in his sixties in good health.

The rearrangement links TRBV19 to TRBJ1-5, with a tentative D call TRBD1 (5 bases). Trimming pared 3 bases from V and 3 bases from J, leaving 15 bases between. The CDR3 has 16 amino acids. The germline V gene has CDR1 LNHDA and CDR2 SQIVND (reference sequence). Written as DNA, the CDR3 is TGTGCCAGTAGTATCCCCCGGGGGAATAACAATCAGCCCCAGCATTTT. Residues: CASSIPRGNNNQPQHF.

The chain links TRBV5-1 to TRBJ2-7; 9 nucleotides match TRBD1. Germline-derived CDR1 and CDR2 are SGHRS and YFSETQ. The CDR3 consists of 16 residues. The V and J ends lost 0 bases and 3 bases, in that order; junction bases with no gene match: 7. This CDR3 is CASSLAPGQGFYEQYF. CDR3 DNA: TGCGCCAGCAGCTTGGCCCCGGGACAGGGTTTCTACGAGCAGTACTTC. Based on the CDR3 plus reference TRBV5-1 and TRBJ2-7, the full variable domain is KAGVTQTPRYLIKTRGQQVTLSCSPISGHRSVSWYQQTPGQGLQFLFEYFSETQRNKGNFPGRFSGRQFSNSRSEMNVSTLELGDSALYLCASSLAPGQGFYEQYFGPGTRLTVT.

CDR3 sequence (DNA): TGTGCCAGCAGTAAATCCGGGACAGGGGCCTACGAGCAGTACTTC. Its protein product is CASSKSGTGAYEQYF. The chain carries TRBV6-6 and TRBJ2-7; 10 nucleotides line up with TRBD1. Losses at the gene ends were 5 bases for V and 2 bases for J; bases not matched to a gene: 6. Germline CDR1 is MNHNY and CDR2 is SVGAGI (reference sequence). CDR3 size: 15 residues.

This clone has only one observation. The gene calls are TRBV5-5 and TRBJ1-6; D gene ambiguous. The V gene's germline CDR1 is SGHKS and CDR2 YYEKEE (reference sequence). The CDR3 length is 14 residues. V was shortened by 5 bases and J by 14 bases, with 20 bases between the two germline ends. The CDR3 protein is CASSPTPGDFALHF. CDR3 nucleotides: TGTGCCAGCAGTCCAACTCCGGGAGACTTCGCCCTCCACTTT.

The chain has TRBV28 and TRBJ2-1; D is perhaps TRBD2 (6 bases). This CDR3 contains 15 residues. Germline values: CDR1 MDHEN, CDR2 SYDVKM. Trimming pared 6 bases from V and 5 bases from J, leaving 17 bases between. CDR3 amino acids: CASSLSGEEDNEQFF. The DNA for the CDR3 is TGTGCCAGCAGCCTGTCGGGGGAGGAGGACAATGAGCAGTTCTTC.

The chain has TRBV19 and TRBJ2-4; D perhaps matches TRBD1 (5 bases). Germline V gene sequence: CDR1 LNHDA, CDR2 SQIVND (reference sequence). The ends were cut back, 1 base at V and 0 bases at J, with 7 bases in the middle. The CDR3 extends over 15 amino acids. The CDR3 loop is CASSIAGIAKNIQYF. DNA for the CDR3: TGTGCCAGTAGTATAGCAGGGATAGCCAAAAACATTCAGTACTTC.

This chain uses TRBV15 with TRBJ1-4; 12 nucleotides line up with TRBD1. Germline-derived CDR1 and CDR2 are LNHNV and YYDKDF (reference sequence). The V and J ends lost 0 bases and 14 bases, in that order; junction bases with no gene match: 10. The CDR3 extends over 16 amino acids. The CDR3 loop reads CATSRDGTGGLRKLFF. The CDR3 nucleotides read TGTGCCACCAGCAGAGATGGGACAGGGGGCCTAAGGAAGCTGTTTTTT.

This clone was picked up one time. The chain joins TRBV28 to TRBJ2-3, with 15 bases identical to TRBD2. V lost 5 bases to trimming and J lost 5 bases; unmatched junction nucleotides: 11. CDR3 length: 18 amino acids. CDR1 is MDHEN, CDR2 SYDVKM, per germline. CDR3 region: CASSPQGLAGGSGDTQYF. Here the CDR3 DNA reads TGTGCCAGCAGTCCCCAGGGACTAGCGGGGGGTTCAGGAGATACGCAGTATTTT.

The chain combines TRBV6-4 with TRBJ2-2, with unresolved D. Trimming removed 7 bases from V and 1 base from J, with 10 bases in between. From germline, CDR1 is MRHNA and CDR2 SNTAGT. This CDR3 has 14 residues. The CDR3 loop is CASMRTVNTGELFF. CDR3 DNA: TGTGCCAGCATGAGGACGGTGAACACCGGGGAGCTGTTTTTT.

The V and J genes are TRBV19 and TRBJ2-1; possibly TRBD1 for D (6 bases). Germline V gene sequence: CDR1 LNHDA, CDR2 SQIVND (reference sequence). V was clipped by 4 bases and J by 2 bases, with 9 bases between them. CDR3 length: 14 amino acids. CDR3 residues: CASSTGVPYNEQFF. As DNA, the CDR3 is TGTGCCAGTAGTACAGGGGTCCCCTACAATGAGCAGTTCTTC.

The chain joins TRBV2 to TRBJ2-2; 9 bases agree with TRBD2. This CDR3 spans 15 amino acids. CDR1 and CDR2 (germline): SNHLY, FYNNEI. J lost 6 bases, V lost 4 bases, and 6 bases had no gene match. The CDR3 reads CASSGLAGVPGELFF. The CDR3 nucleotides read TGTGCCAGCAGTGGATTAGCGGGGGTACCCGGGGAGCTGTTTTTT.

The J gene is TRBJ1-1, the V gene TRBV12-3 or TRBV12-4; no firm D call. The CDR3 consists of 13 residues. Trimming took off 3 bases at V and 0 bases at J, with 5 bases between the two ends. The CDR3 sequence is CASSFGMNTEAFF. The DNA of the CDR3 is TGTGCCAGCAGTTTTGGTATGAACACTGAAGCTTTCTTT.

The rearrangement uses TRBV6-1 and TRBJ1-5; 9 bases align to TRBD1. The CDR3 has 18 amino acids. The ends lost 1 base at V and 2 bases at J; junction bases unmatched: 9. The germline V gene encodes CDR1 MNHNS and CDR2 SASEGT. The chain's CDR3 is CASSEGVTGGRGNQPQHF. DNA for the CDR3: TGTGCCAGCAGTGAAGGGGTAACAGGGGGCAGGGGCAATCAGCCCCAGCATTTT.